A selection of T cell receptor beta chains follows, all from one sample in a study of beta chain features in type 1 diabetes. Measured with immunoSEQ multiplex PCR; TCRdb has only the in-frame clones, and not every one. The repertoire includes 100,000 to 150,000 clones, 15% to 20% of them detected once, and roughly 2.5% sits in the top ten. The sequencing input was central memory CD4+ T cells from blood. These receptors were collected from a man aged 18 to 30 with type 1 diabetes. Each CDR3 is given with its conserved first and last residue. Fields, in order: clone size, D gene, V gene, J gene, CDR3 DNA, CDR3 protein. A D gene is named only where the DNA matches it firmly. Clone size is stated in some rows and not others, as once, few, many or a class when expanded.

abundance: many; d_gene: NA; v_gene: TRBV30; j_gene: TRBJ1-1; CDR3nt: TGTGCCTGGAATTCGCTGAGGAGCACTGAAGCTTTCTTT; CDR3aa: CAWNSLRSTEAFF
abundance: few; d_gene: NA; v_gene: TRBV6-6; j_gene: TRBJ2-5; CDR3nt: TGTGCCAGCAGTTATTCCCCCCCTGCAGAGACCCAGTACTTC; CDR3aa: CASSYSPPAETQYF
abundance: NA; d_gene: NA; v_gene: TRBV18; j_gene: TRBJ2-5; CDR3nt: TGTGCCAGCTCCTGGGGCACTCAAGAGACCCAGTACTTC; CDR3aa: CASSWGTQETQYF
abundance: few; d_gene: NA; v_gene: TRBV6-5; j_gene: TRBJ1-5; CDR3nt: TGTGCCAGCAGTTACTCGGGAGTTACAAATCAGCCCCAGCATTTT; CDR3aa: CASSYSGVTNQPQHF
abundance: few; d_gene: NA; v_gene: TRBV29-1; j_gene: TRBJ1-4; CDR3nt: TGCAGCGTTGCCAGGGGAACAGGGCTTAATGAAAAACTGTTTTTT; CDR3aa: CSVARGTGLNEKLFF
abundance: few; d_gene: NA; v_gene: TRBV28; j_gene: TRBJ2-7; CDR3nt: TGTGCCAGCAGTTCAGGCTACGAGCAGTACTTC; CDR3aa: CASSSGYEQYF
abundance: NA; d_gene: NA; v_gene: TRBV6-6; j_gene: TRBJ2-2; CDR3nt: TGTGCCAGCACCCGACGTTTATTAGAGCTGTTTTTT; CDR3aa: CASTRRLLELFF
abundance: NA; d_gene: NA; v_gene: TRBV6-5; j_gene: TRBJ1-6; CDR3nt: TGTGCCAGCAGCACAGGGTATACAGATTCACCCCTCCACTTT; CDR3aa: CASSTGYTDSPLHF
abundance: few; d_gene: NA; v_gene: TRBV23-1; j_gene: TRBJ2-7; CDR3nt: TGCGCCAGCAAGGAGGCGGTTTCCCTACCGGCCGAGCAGTACTTC; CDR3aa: CASKEAVSLPAEQYF
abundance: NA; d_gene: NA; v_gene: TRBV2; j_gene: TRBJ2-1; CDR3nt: TGTGCCAGCAGGGAGCAAATCTCCTACAATGAGCAGTTCTTC; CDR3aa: CASREQISYNEQFF
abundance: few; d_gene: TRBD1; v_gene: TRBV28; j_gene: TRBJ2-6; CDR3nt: TGTGCCAGCAGTTTCTCAGGGGGAGTCCTGACTTTC; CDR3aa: CASSFSGGVLTF
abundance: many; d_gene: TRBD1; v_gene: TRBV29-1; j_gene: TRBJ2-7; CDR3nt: TGCAGCGTTGGACAGGGACCGTCCTACGAGCAGTACTTC; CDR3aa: CSVGQGPSYEQYF
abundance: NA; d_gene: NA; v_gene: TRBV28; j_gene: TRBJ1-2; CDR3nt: TGTGCCAGCAGTTCCAGCTCAGGGAACTATGGCTACACCTTC; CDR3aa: CASSSSSGNYGYTF
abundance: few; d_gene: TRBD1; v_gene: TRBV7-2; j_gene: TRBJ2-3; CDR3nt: TGTGCCAGCAGCTCGCCGGGACAGCATTTCACAGATACGCAGTATTTT; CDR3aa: CASSSPGQHFTDTQYF
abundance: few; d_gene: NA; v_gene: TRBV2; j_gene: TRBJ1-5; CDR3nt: TGTGCCAGCAGGAAGACACAGCCCCAGCATTTT; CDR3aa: CASRKTQPQHF
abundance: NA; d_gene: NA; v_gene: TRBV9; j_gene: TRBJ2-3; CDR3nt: TGTGCCAGCAGCGTAGGAATAGCGGCCGATACGCAGTATTTT; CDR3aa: CASSVGIAADTQYF
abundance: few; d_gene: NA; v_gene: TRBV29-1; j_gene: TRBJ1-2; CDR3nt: TGCAGCGTTGAACCCCGGGACATCAACTATGGCTACACCTTC; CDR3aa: CSVEPRDINYGYTF
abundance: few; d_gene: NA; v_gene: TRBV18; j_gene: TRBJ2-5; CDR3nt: TGTGCCAGCTCACCGCCTGCCGGGGGACGAAAAGAGACCCAGTACTTC; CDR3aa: CASSPPAGGRKETQYF
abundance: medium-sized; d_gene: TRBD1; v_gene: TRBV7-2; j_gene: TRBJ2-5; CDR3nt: TGTGCCAGCAGCCGAGGGGGCGAAGAGACCCAGTACTTC; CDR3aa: CASSRGGEETQYF
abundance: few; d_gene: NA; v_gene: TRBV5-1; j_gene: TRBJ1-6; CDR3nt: TGCGCCAGCAGCCCTACGGAGGATTCACCCCTCCACTTT; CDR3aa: CASSPTEDSPLHF
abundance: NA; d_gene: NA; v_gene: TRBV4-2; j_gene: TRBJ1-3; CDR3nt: TGTGCCAGCAGCCAAGGGCTTGCGGGGACTGGAAACACCATATATTTT; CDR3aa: CASSQGLAGTGNTIYF
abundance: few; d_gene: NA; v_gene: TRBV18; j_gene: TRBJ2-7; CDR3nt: TGTGCCAGCTCACCACCGGGGAGCTCCTACGAGCAGTACTTC; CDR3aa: CASSPPGSSYEQYF
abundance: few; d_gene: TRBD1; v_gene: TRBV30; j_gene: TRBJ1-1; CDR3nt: TGTGCCTATGGGACAGGGCTGGGGAACACTGAAGCTTTCTTT; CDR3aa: CAYGTGLGNTEAFF
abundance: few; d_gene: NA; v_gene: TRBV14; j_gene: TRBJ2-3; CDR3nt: TGTGCCAGCAGCCAAGATGTAGCTAGAAGCACAGATACGCAGTATTTT; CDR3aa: CASSQDVARSTDTQYF
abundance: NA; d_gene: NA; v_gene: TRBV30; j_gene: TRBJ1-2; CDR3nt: TGTGCCTGGAGTAGGAGTTTAGCTAACTATGGCTACACCTTC; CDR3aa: CAWSRSLANYGYTF
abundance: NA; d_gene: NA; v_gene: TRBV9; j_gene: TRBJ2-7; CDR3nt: TGTGCCAGCAGCGAGGGGCTAGCGAGCGAGCAGTACTTC; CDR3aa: CASSEGLASEQYF
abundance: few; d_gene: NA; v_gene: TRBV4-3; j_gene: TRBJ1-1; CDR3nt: TGCGCCAGCAGCCAAGATCCCAGTGACACTGAAGCTTTCTTT; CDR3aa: CASSQDPSDTEAFF
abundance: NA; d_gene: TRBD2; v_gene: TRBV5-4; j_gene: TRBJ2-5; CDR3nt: TGTGCCAGCAGCCCGAGCGGGAGCCCAGAGACCCAGTACTTC; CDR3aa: CASSPSGSPETQYF
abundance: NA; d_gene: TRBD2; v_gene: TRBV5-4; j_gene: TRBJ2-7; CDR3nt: TGTGCCAGCAGCCAGTCGGCGGGAGGTATCTACGAGCAGTACTTC; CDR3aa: CASSQSAGGIYEQYF
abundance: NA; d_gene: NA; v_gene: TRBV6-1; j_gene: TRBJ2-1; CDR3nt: TGTGCCAGCAGTGAACTAGCGCCGTACAATGAGCAGTTCTTC; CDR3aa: CASSELAPYNEQFF